The 27 T cell receptor beta chains below all came from one sample that was sequenced in a study of early T cells in non-severe SARS-CoV-2 infection. Using its own MiXCR run on the 5' RACE reads, TCRdb lists one record per CDR3 protein. The table records about 40,000 distinct CDR3 sequences, roughly 5% of them present only once. The sequenced sample consisted of whole blood. The receptors shown here come from an adult who was a healthcare worker with PCR-confirmed SARS-CoV-2 infection or an uninfected control (not recorded which).

The chain has TRBV7-9 and TRBJ2-2, with D perhaps matching TRBD2 (6 bases). The V end lost 8 bases, the J end lost 4 bases, and 23 bases lay between the germline ends. In germline, CDR1 is SEHNR, CDR2 FQNEAQ (reference sequence). The CDR3 is made up of 17 amino acids. The CDR3 nucleotides are TGTGCCAGCGGCCCACCCGTGGGAGGCTATTCCACCGGGGAGCTGTTTTTT. This codes for CASGPPVGGYSTGELFF.

The chain couples TRBV6-5 to TRBJ1-4; tentative D call: TRBD1 (5 bases). CDR3 length equals 16 residues. Per germline, CDR1 MNHEY and CDR2 SVGAGI. Trimming left V 5 bases short and J 10 bases short, with 23 bases between. This chain's CDR3 is CASSTSRTDREVKLFF. The CDR3 DNA reads as TGTGCCAGCAGTACCTCCCGAACCGACAGAGAGGTAAAACTGTTTTTT.

In its sample, this clonotype was seen many times. This sequence joins TRBV12-3 or TRBV12-4 and TRBJ2-6; D could derive from TRBD1 or TRBD2 (6 bases each). The CDR3 is 17 residues long. The ends were cut back, 5 bases at V and 0 bases at J, with 14 bases in the middle. As DNA, the CDR3 is TGTGCCAGCAGTCCCGGAGGGGGTCTCTCTGGGGCCAACGTCCTGACTTTC. Translating gives CASSPGGGLSGANVLTF.

CDR3 coding DNA: TGTGCCAGCCAAGCTTGGACAGGATTGCGCTCTGGGGCCAACGTCCTGACTTTC. This encodes CASQAWTGLRSGANVLTF. The V and J genes are TRBV11-2 and TRBJ2-6, with 7 bases lining up with TRBD1. J was trimmed by 0 bases and V by 8 bases; bases with no gene match: 13. Germline V lookup: CDR1 SGHAT, CDR2 FQNNGV. This CDR3 is built from 18 residues.

A few counts support this clonotype. V gene TRBV7-9 combines with J gene TRBJ2-7; TRBD2 might be the D (6 bases). Trimming took 1 base from V and 3 from J, leaving 10 bases between them. The CDR3 has 14 amino acids. The germline gives CDR1 SEHNR, CDR2 FQNEAQ (reference sequence). This CDR3 is CASSLVLGGYEQYF. CDR3 nucleotide sequence: TGTGCCAGCAGCTTAGTTCTGGGGGGCTACGAGCAGTACTTC. The whole variable domain, filled in from reference TRBV7-9 and TRBJ2-7, reads DTGVSQNPRHKITKRGQNVTFRCDPISEHNRLYWYRQTLGQGPEFLTYFQNEAQLEKSRLLSDRFSAERPKGSFSTLEIQRTEQGDSAMYLCASSLVLGGYEQYFGPGTRLTVT.

There are many counts of this clonotype. V gene TRBV6-1 combines with J gene TRBJ2-5; TRBD1 aligns across 8 bases. V lost 5 bases and J lost 3; bases outside the gene matches: 8. CDR3 size: 15 residues. Germline V gene data show CDR1 as MNHNS and CDR2 as SASEGT. The CDR3 DNA reads as TGTGCCAGCAGTAGCGTCCGGGACAGGAAAGAGACCCAGTACTTC. Translation: CASSSVRDRKETQYF.

This clonotype was observed many times. The rearrangement links TRBV25-1 to TRBJ2-5; 7 bases agree with TRBD2. Looked up from germline, CDR1 is MGHDK and CDR2 is SYGVNS. With V trimmed by 2 bases and J by 2 bases, 2 bases remained unmatched. CDR3 length: 14 amino acids. The CDR3 region is CASSELGGQETQYF. DNA of the CDR3: TGTGCCAGCAGTGAACTGGGAGGGCAAGAGACCCAGTACTTC.

The chain has TRBV7-2 and TRBJ2-1; D may correspond to TRBD1 or TRBD2 (5 bases each). CDR1 and CDR2 from the germline V gene are SGHTA and FQGNSA. The CDR3 is made up of 16 amino acids. Trimming removed 1 base at V and 2 bases at J, with 12 bases between. The CDR3 sequence is CASSLVFGGTYNEQFF. DNA of the CDR3: TGTGCCAGCAGCTTAGTATTTGGGGGTACCTACAATGAGCAGTTCTTC.

This chain links TRBV9 with TRBJ1-6; 8 positions match TRBD1. Losses at the gene ends were 4 bases for V and 7 bases for J; bases not matched to a gene: 4. The CDR3 has 14 residues. The germline V gene encodes CDR1 SGDLS and CDR2 YYNGEE. CDR3 DNA: TGTGCCAGCAGCCCAAGGGACAGGAATTCACCCCTCCACTTT. The encoded protein is CASSPRDRNSPLHF.

The chain combines TRBV29-1 with TRBJ2-3; possible D gene TRBD1, 6 bases. The CDR3 extends over 11 amino acids. Germline CDR1 and CDR2: SQVTM and ANQGSEA. With 4 bases removed from V and 4 bases from J, the gap between germline ends came to 6 bases. CDR3 nucleotide sequence: TGCAGCGTTGCAGGGGCAGATACGCAGTATTTT. Translation: CSVAGADTQYF.

This clonotype was counted ten times or more. The chain employs TRBV6-1 and TRBJ1-6, with D perhaps matching TRBD1 (6 bases). The V and J ends lost 3 bases and 6 bases respectively, with 12 bases between them. The CDR3 length is 15 residues. The germline gives CDR1 MNHNS, CDR2 SASEGT. The CDR3 region is CASSEGGAVNSPLHF. In DNA, the CDR3 is TGTGCCAGCAGTGAGGGGGGCGCCGTTAATTCACCCCTCCACTTT.

This clonotype was seen ten or more times. The chain recombines TRBV20-1 with TRBJ2-5; D remains unclear. The CDR3 is made up of 13 amino acids. Trimming pared 4 bases from V and 0 bases from J, leaving 9 bases between. The germline CDR1 and CDR2 sequences are DFQATT and SNEGSKA (reference sequence). The CDR3 protein is CSANRINQETQYF. The CDR3, as DNA: TGCAGTGCTAACCGGATTAACCAAGAGACCCAGTACTTC.

This clonotype appeared many times. This chain links TRBV5-8 with TRBJ2-1; TRBD2 matches 11 bases. CDR1 is SGHTS and CDR2 is YDEGEE in the germline V gene. J lost 7 bases, V lost 5 bases, and 8 bases had no gene match. CDR3 size: 15 residues. The CDR3 DNA reads TGTGCCAGCAGAATAACTAGCGGGGGAAAAAATGAGCAGTTCTTC. Protein: CASRITSGGKNEQFF.

There are a few counts of this clonotype. The V call is TRBV6-6, the J call TRBJ2-6, with D uncertain. V was trimmed by 0 bases and J by 0 bases, leaving 9 bases between them. Germline V CDR1 and CDR2: MNHNY, SVGAGI (reference sequence). The CDR3 loop spans 17 amino acids. DNA of the CDR3: TGTGCCAGCAGTTACTCGGCAGCGCCCTCTGGGGCCAACGTCCTGACTTTC. It codes for CASSYSAAPSGANVLTF.

This clonotype showed up many times. V is TRBV20-1 and J is TRBJ2-3; D remains unclear. This CDR3 has 14 residues. V lost 3 bases and J 0 bases, leaving 10 bases between the germline ends. Germline loops: CDR1 DFQATT, CDR2 SNEGSKA (reference sequence). In DNA form, the CDR3 reads TGCAGTGCTAGTAACGTAACTAGCACAGATACGCAGTATTTT. Its translation: CSASNVTSTDTQYF.

The sample holds many counts of this clonotype. The chain is built from TRBV29-1 and TRBJ2-3, with TRBD2 matching over 7 bases. There are 16 residues in the CDR3. V gave up 6 bases and J gave up 0 bases; unmatched junction bases: 12. CDR1 and CDR2 from the germline V gene are SQVTM and ANQGSEA. DNA for the CDR3: TGCAGCGTAGACGGGGCTAGCGGCTTTAGCACAGATACGCAGTATTTT. As protein: CSVDGASGFSTDTQYF.

A few counts support this clonotype. The rearrangement uses TRBV6-2 or TRBV6-3 and TRBJ1-1; D unclear. This CDR3 comprises 12 residues. Trimming took off 6 bases at V and 5 bases at J, with 10 bases between the two ends. Germline values: CDR1 MNHEY, CDR2 SVGEGT. In DNA, the CDR3 is TGTGCCAGCAGCAGGAGTGGAACTGAAGCTTTCTTT. The encoded protein is CASSRSGTEAFF.

This clonotype occurred many times. CDR3 region: CASRSGQGTYEQYF. The CDR3, as DNA: TGTGCCAGCAGGTCGGGACAGGGGACCTACGAGCAGTACTTC. This chain links TRBV27 with TRBJ2-7; 10 bases are a match to TRBD1. The CDR3 consists of 14 residues. V shed 6 bases and J 2 bases; nucleotides not matched to a gene: 4. Germline V gene sequence: CDR1 MNHEY, CDR2 SMNVEV (reference sequence).

This clonotype has just a few counts. J is TRBJ2-7 and V is TRBV28, with D perhaps matching TRBD1 (6 bases). Germline loops: CDR1 MDHEN, CDR2 SYDVKM. The CDR3 runs to 14 residues. Trimming stripped 6 bases from V and 7 bases from J, with 19 bases between. The CDR3: CASRGTRPEEEQYF. In DNA, the CDR3 is TGTGCCAGCAGGGGGACACGACCTGAGGAGGAGCAGTACTTC.

The chain employs TRBV5-5 and TRBJ1-1; D is possibly TRBD1 (5 bases). The CDR3 runs 16 residues. Trimming removed 4 bases at V and 0 bases at J, with 16 bases between. CDR1 is SGHKS, CDR2 YYEKEE, per germline (reference sequence). CDR3 bases: TGTGCCAGCAGCGTACAACAGGAGGTCATGAACACTGAAGCTTTCTTT. Its protein product is CASSVQQEVMNTEAFF.

V gene TRBV2 combines with J gene TRBJ1-5; D is uncertain. The CDR3 consists of 13 residues. Germline V gene data show CDR1 as SNHLY and CDR2 as FYNNEI. V shed 6 bases and J shed 3 bases, with 9 bases lying between them. CDR3 bases: TGTGCCAGCAGGGGAGGAGTCAATCAGCCCCAGCATTTT. It yields the protein CASRGGVNQPQHF.

This clonotype was observed many times. The chain employs TRBV5-5 and TRBJ2-4; no firm D call. Per the germline V gene, CDR1 is SGHKS and CDR2 is YYEKEE (reference sequence). The V and J ends lost 0 bases and 10 bases respectively, with 11 bases between them. The CDR3 covers 13 residues. The CDR3 loop reads CASSLGIEIIQYF. DNA for the CDR3: TGTGCCAGCAGCTTGGGGATCGAGATAATTCAGTACTTC.

This clonotype was seen ten or more times. This chain uses TRBV12-3 or TRBV12-4 with TRBJ1-1; D gene uncertain. Trimming removed 3 bases from V and 11 bases from J, with 16 bases in between. The CDR3 contains 13 residues. CDR3 nucleotides: TGTGCCAGCAGTTTCCTCCTAGCGGCGGTTGCTTTCTTT. Its translation is CASSFLLAAVAFF.

This clonotype showed up many times. This sequence joins TRBV7-8 and TRBJ1-5; TRBD1 might be the D (5 bases). The CDR3 totals 18 residues. V was cut by 5 bases and J by 2 bases, with 22 bases left in between. Germline loops: CDR1 SGHVS, CDR2 FQNEAQ. In nucleotides, the CDR3 is TGTGCCAGCAGCGGGCCAGGGTTAGTAGACTTCGGCAATCAGCCCCAGCATTTT. As protein: CASSGPGLVDFGNQPQHF.

This clonotype occurred many times. V is TRBV7-6 and J is TRBJ2-2, with 8 bases that match TRBD2. V lost 4 bases to trimming and J lost 0 bases; unmatched junction nucleotides: 10. The germline V gene encodes CDR1 SGHVS and CDR2 FNYEAQ. This CDR3 contains 18 residues. The CDR3 loop reads CASSSTLRGASNTGELFF. In nucleotides, the CDR3 is TGTGCCAGCAGCTCCACCTTGCGGGGGGCCTCGAACACCGGGGAGCTGTTTTTT.

Worth noting for this clonotype: Germline and junction disagree at one end, which may indicate a read error. V is TRBV3-1 and J is TRBJ2-7; 10 nucleotides match TRBD1. The V gene's germline CDR1 is LGHDT and CDR2 YNNKEL (reference sequence). The CDR3 runs to 14 residues. This CDR3 reads CASSQRTGGHEQYF. CDR3 sequence (DNA): TGTGCCAGTAGCCAACGGACAGGGGGGCACGAGCAGTACTTC.

This clonotype was seen many times. V is TRBV30 and J is TRBJ2-1; 13 bases fit TRBD2. Looked up from germline, CDR1 is GTSNPN and CDR2 is SVGIG (reference sequence). V was pared by 8 bases and J by 5 bases, with 3 bases of the junction left unmatched. The CDR3 is 13 amino acids. The CDR3 here is CARTSGGDNEQFF. CDR3 bases: TGTGCCCGGACTAGCGGGGGAGACAATGAGCAGTTCTTC.